This T cell receptor (beta chain) emerged from a study of long-term antiretroviral therapy in people with HIV (dated 2022 in TCRdb). Context from the whole study: The earliest samples were collected roughly a decade before the 2015 WHO recommendation for immediate ART, at a time when ART was usually postponed until CD4 counts fell. A retrospective serial study tested whether changes in peripheral blood TRB repertoire composition and diversity were associated with ART initiation and durable HIV suppression. Of the roughly 31 participants with HIV, eleven were female. No cross-contamination during QIAcube processing turned up in test extractions that ran a monoclonal T-cell line alongside 33 polyclonal samples. A total of around 200 cryopreserved PBMC samples were contributed to the cohort by 30 adults with confirmed HIV infection, with samples collected serially over a mean of approximately six years (range 1-12). The study at large found these results: The samples span the years 2004 to 2017, and the ART regimens used may be less effective than current regimens. A significant increase in TRB diversity was found to be associated with ART initiation, although TRB diversity was observed to remain significantly below that of transplant donor controls even after long-term ART. Narrower CDR3 length ranges were observed in HIV repertoires than in controls, and an antigen-experienced repertoire with only a slight naive shift after ART was suggested by the network structure. Because pre-ART samples had limited cell numbers, unsorted PBMC were profiled rather than sorted CD4+ and CD8+ T cells. Because PBMC availability was limited, only the TCR beta chain was sequenced, with no alpha chain pairing. Inferences about post-ART repertoire changes are limited because no data were available on ART adherence, viral resistance or therapy changes. The repertoire was dominated across all time points by expanded TRB clones identified before ART initiation, although this dominance was seen to fluctuate and to decrease in many PLHIV after ART.

As for this clone: It has no known antigen specificity. One base away there is no much larger clone; base qualities are not given.

The immunoSEQ hsTCRB v3.0 assay was used at survey level resolution to sequence the TRB variable region. A depth of about 35,000-50,000 T-cell genomes per sample was targeted for TRB sequencing. Pooled TRB libraries were sequenced on an Illumina MiSeq with a v3 150-cycle kit. Turning to the authors' computational methods: Analysis of repertoires was carried out in R inside a reproducible Nextflow workflow spanning QC, data transformation and analysis. Custom analyses were implemented in LymphoSeq2, an R package for AIRR-Seq data exploration. After excluding several samples that yielded fewer than 5000 total TRB sequences, 150 to 200 HIV repertoires remained for analysis. Of the approximately 190 retained HIV repertoires, about 60 were collected before and approximately 130 after ART initiation. Each repertoire was downsampled to 5000 TRB nucleotide sequences, and summary statistics were averaged across 100 downsampling iterations. Only TRB sequences with CDR3 regions of at least seven amino acids were retained for analysis. A Shannon entropy-derived clonality score and the Gini coefficient were used to measure diversity. In the repertoire networks, any two of the top 5000 CDR3 amino acid sequences were connected whenever the two sequences differed by an edit distance of one. Antigen specificity groups and MHC restriction were predicted for TRB CDR3 amino acid sequences with GLIPH2. To flag known CMV, EBV, HIV or tissue antigen associations, CDR3 amino acid sequences were matched against VDJdb and McPAS-TCR. Pre-ART, post-ART and control groups were compared with Wilcoxon signed-rank tests and Holm-Bonferroni correction. Entries here come from immuneACCESS through TCRdb and include only in-frame sequences with V and J called. Some clones fail to appear in such tables; in the studies checked, an unresolved V gene covers under half of the shortfall, and the cause of the remainder is unknown. D and trimming were read from the DNA, whereas the V and J calls and clone size are those reported in that table. Within this sample are roughly 34,000 clones, with roughly 77% of them counted one time only. Roughly 3.2% of the sample goes to the ten largest clones.

Inclusion was restricted to participants for whom at least one PBMC sample before ART initiation and at least two post-ART samples were available. Treatment was received in the United States of America by all participants with HIV. Cryopreserved samples of about 1-10 million PBMC were thawed and washed before DNA extraction. At the time of the earliest PBMC sample, participants with HIV were aged between roughly 20 and 55 years. PBMC samples from each participant spanned 1-4 timepoints before ART initiation and 2-8 timepoints after ART initiation, with a median of 7 samples. For every participant, serial HIV viral load, CD4+ T-cell count, ART history and demographic data were obtained. Genomic DNA was extracted from unsorted PBMC with a Qiagen kit on a QIAcube, processed in batches of 12 samples. CDR1 and CDR2 were assigned from the germline V gene (reference sequence) as SGHNT and YYREEE. The CDR3 covers 14 residues, taking in both the cysteine and the phenylalanine. The DNA shown is the 42-base CDR3, in frame from base 1. V lost 4 bases and J lost 4 bases; the stretch between them is 14 bases long.

The sample here was unsorted PBMCs, taken 1.9 years after starting antiretroviral therapy. The chain is encoded by TRBV5-4 joined to TRBJ1-1; TRBD1 is a possible D gene, resting on 5 matching bases. This TCR derives from a man between 18 and 29 years old with HIV. The CDR3 loop reads CASSGGGGRTEAFF. The sequence in DNA is TGTGCCAGCAGCGGCGGGGGAGGCCGCACTGAAGCTTTCTTT.